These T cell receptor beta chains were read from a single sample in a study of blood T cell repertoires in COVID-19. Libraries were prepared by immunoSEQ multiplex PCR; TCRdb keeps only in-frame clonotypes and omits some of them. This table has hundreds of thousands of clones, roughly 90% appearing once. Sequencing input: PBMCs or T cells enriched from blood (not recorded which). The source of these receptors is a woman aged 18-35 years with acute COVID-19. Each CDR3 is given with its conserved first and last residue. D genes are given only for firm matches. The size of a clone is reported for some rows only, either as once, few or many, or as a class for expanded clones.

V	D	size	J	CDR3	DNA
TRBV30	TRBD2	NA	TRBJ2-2	CAWRGTSVTTGELFF	TGTGCCTGGAGAGGGACTAGCGTTACCACCGGGGAGCTGTTTTTT
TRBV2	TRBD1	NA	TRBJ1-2	CASSKGQGEGYGYTF	TGTGCCAGCAGCAAAGGACAGGGTGAGGGCTATGGCTACACCTTC
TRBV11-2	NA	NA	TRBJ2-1	CASSLQSGGPSSYNEQFF	TGTGCCAGCAGCTTACAATCGGGGGGCCCAAGCTCCTACAATGAGCAGTTCTTC
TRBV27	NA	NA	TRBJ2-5	CASSPGVGGETQYF	TGTGCCAGCAGTCCGGGGGTAGGCGGAGAGACCCAGTACTTC
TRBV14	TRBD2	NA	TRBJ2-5	CASSPGLAGGPRETQYF	TGTGCCAGCAGCCCCGGACTAGCGGGAGGGCCGCGGGAGACCCAGTACTTC
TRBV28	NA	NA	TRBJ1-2	CASSSGLAYGYTF	TGTGCCAGCAGTTCGGGGTTGGCCTATGGCTACACCTTC
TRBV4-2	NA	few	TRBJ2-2	CASSQGMAIGRNPGELFF	TGTGCCAGCAGCCAAGGTATGGCTATCGGGAGAAACCCCGGGGAGCTGTTTTTT
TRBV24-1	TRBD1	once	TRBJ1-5	CATSESPGQGNQPQHF	TGTGCCACCAGTGAATCACCGGGACAGGGGAATCAGCCCCAGCATTTT
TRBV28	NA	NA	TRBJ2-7	CASSPKAVRPYEQYF	TGTGCCAGCAGCCCGAAAGCGGTTAGACCCTACGAGCAGTACTTC
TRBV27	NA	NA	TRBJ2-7	CASSFDRSYEQYF	TGTGCCAGCAGTTTTGACAGATCCTACGAGCAGTACTTC
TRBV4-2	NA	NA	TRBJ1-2	CASSQDGELYGYTF	TGTGCCAGCAGCCAAGATGGAGAGTTATATGGCTACACCTTC
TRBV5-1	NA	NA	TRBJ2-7	CASSRQTVSGDEQYF	TGCGCCAGCAGCCGCCAGACGGTGTCGGGGGACGAGCAGTACTTC
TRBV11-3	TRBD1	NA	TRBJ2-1	CASSLRTGFFNEQFF	TGTGCCAGCAGTTTGAGGACAGGGTTTTTCAATGAGCAGTTCTTC
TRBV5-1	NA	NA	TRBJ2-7	CASSQPPQGKWSYEQYF	TGCGCCAGCAGCCAGCCTCCCCAGGGGAAGTGGTCCTACGAGCAGTACTTC
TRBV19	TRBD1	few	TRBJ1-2	CASSQGEFNYGYTF	TGTGCCAGTAGTCAGGGGGAATTTAACTATGGCTACACCTTC
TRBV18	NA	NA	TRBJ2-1	CASSPSAAYNEQFF	TGTGCCAGCTCACCTTCTGCGGCCTACAATGAGCAGTTCTTC
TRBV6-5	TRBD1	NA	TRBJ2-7	CASSYSPPGGGYEQYF	TGTGCCAGCAGTTACTCGCCCCCAGGGGGCGGGTACGAGCAGTACTTC
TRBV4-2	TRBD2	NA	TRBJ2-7	CASSQGTSGRGSYEQYF	TGTGCCAGCAGCCAAGGGACTAGCGGGAGAGGCTCTTACGAGCAGTACTTC
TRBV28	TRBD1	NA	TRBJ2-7	CASSSTGTGGYEQYF	TGTGCCAGCAGTTCAACCGGGACAGGGGGGTACGAGCAGTACTTC
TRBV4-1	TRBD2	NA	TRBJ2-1	CASSQGRGGGSYNEQFF	TGCGCCAGCAGCCAAGGGCGTGGCGGGGGGTCCTACAATGAGCAGTTCTTC
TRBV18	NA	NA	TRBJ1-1	CASSPRAEGHEAFF	TGTGCCAGCTCACCAAGAGCCGAGGGACATGAAGCTTTCTTT
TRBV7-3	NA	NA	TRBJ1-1	CASSLTGPRRDTEAFF	TGTGCCAGCAGCTTAACGGGCCCCCGCCGTGACACTGAAGCTTTCTTT
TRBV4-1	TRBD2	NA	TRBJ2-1	CASSLQGYSGIDEQFF	TGCGCCAGCAGCCTCCAAGGCTATAGCGGGATCGATGAGCAGTTCTTC
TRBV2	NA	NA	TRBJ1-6	CASSGYENSPLHF	TGTGCCAGCAGTGGATACGAGAATTCACCCCTCCACTTT
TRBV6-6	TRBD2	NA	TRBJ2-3	CASSRGGSGSSADTQYF	TGTGCCAGCAGCCGAGGGGGTAGCGGGAGTTCAGCAGATACGCAGTATTTT
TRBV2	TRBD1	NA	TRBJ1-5	CASSPTQQGAGQPQHF	TGTGCCAGCAGCCCAACTCAACAGGGGGCAGGTCAGCCCCAGCATTTT
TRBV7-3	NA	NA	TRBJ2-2	CASSLEGAAGELFF	TGTGCCAGCAGCTTAGAAGGGGCGGCCGGGGAGCTGTTTTTT
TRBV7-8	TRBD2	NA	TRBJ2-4	CASSYTGLVVNIQYF	TGTGCCAGCAGCTACACAGGACTAGTGGTAAACATTCAGTACTTC
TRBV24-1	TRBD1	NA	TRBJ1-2	CATSDFTGTPGQGGDYGYTF	TGTGCCACCAGTGATTTTACAGGGACTCCGGGACAGGGGGGAGATTATGGCTACACCTTC
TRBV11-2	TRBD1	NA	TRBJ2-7	CASWGWSPSGGLYEQYF	TGTGCCAGCTGGGGGTGGAGTCCGTCAGGGGGCCTTTACGAGCAGTACTTC
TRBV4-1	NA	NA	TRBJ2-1	CASSQGAGSSYNEQFF	TGCGCCAGCAGCCAAGGGGCGGGGAGCTCCTACAATGAGCAGTTCTTC
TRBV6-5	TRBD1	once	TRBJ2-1	CASSRNRGDYNEQFF	TGTGCCAGCAGCAGAAACAGGGGAGACTACAATGAGCAGTTCTTC
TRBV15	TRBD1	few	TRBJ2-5	CATSGTWTGSRETQYF	TGTGCCACCAGCGGAACCTGGACAGGCTCAAGGGAGACCCAGTACTTC
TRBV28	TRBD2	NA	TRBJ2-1	CAACLAGGPLEQFF	TGTGCCGCCTGCCTTGCGGGAGGGCCTCTTGAGCAGTTCTTC
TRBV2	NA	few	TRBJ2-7	CASSRKQTYEQYF	TGTGCCAGCAGTCGAAAACAGACCTACGAGCAGTACTTC
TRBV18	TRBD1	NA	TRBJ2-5	CASSTTGVETQYF	TGTGCCAGCTCAACAACAGGGGTAGAGACCCAGTACTTC
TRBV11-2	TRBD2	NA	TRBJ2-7	CASSSTSGSLYEQYF	TGTGCCAGCAGCTCCACTAGCGGGAGTCTTTACGAGCAGTACTTC
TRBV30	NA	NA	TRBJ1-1	CAWSPLNLVNTEAFF	TGTGCCTGGAGTCCACTAAACTTGGTGAACACTGAAGCTTTCTTT
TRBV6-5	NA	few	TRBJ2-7	CASSYSKLGAEQYF	TGTGCCAGCAGTTACTCGAAACTGGGAGCCGAGCAGTACTTC
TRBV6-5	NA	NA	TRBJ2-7	CASRALRGSSYEQYF	TGTGCCAGCAGAGCCCTCAGGGGAAGCTCCTACGAGCAGTACTTC
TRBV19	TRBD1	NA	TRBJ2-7	CASSRQGISYEQYF	TGTGCCAGTAGTAGACAGGGGATATCCTACGAGCAGTACTTC
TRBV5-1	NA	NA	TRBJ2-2	CASSSGSTGELFF	TGCGCCAGCAGTAGCGGAAGCACCGGGGAGCTGTTTTTT
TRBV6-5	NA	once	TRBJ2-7	CASSIGYREREQYF	TGTGCCAGCAGTATCGGGTACAGGGAGCGCGAGCAGTACTTC
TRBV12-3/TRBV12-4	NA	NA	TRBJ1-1	CASGRAGVYSAFF	TGTGCCAGCGGTAGGGCAGGGGTATACTCGGCTTTCTTT
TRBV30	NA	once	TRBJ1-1	CAWRRGVNTEAFF	TGTGCCTGGCGGAGGGGAGTGAACACTGAAGCTTTCTTT
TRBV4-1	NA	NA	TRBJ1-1	CASSRSLQGGTEAFF	TGCGCCAGCAGCCGCTCATTGCAGGGAGGCACTGAAGCTTTCTTT
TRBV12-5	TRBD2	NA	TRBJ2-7	CASGYGRNYEQYF	TGTGCTAGTGGTTACGGGAGGAACTACGAGCAGTACTTC
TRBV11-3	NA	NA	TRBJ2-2	CASSTPNTGELFF	TGTGCCAGCAGCACTCCGAACACCGGGGAGCTGTTTTTT
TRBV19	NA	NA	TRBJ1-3	CASSLGSLFAGNTIYF	TGTGCCAGTAGTCTCGGTAGTTTGTTTGCTGGAAACACCATATATTTT
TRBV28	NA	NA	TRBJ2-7	CASSSNLGQGEQYF	TGTGCCAGCAGTTCAAACCTCGGACAAGGCGAGCAGTACTTC
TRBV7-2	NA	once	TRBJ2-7	CASSLKRQGVYEQYF	TGTGCCAGCAGCCTCAAACGTCAGGGTGTATACGAGCAGTACTTC
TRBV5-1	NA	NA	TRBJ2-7	CASSLTYSYEQYF	TGCGCCAGCAGCTTAACATACTCCTACGAGCAGTACTTC
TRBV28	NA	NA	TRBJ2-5	CASSPRDSQETQYF	TGTGCCAGCAGTCCACGCGACAGCCAAGAGACCCAGTACTTC
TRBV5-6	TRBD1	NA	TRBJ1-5	CASSLRTGNSNQPQHF	TGTGCCAGCAGCTTGCGGACAGGTAATAGCAATCAGCCCCAGCATTTT
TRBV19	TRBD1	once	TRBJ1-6	CASSAHRGVPSPLHF	TGTGCCAGTAGTGCACACAGGGGGGTTCCTTCACCCCTCCACTTT